The 30 T cell receptor beta chains below were found in one sample sequenced in a study of blood T cells in healthy people across ages. Together with a sample-barcoded 5' primer, a J-beta primer mix was included in a second PCR lasting roughly 6 to 12 cycles. MiXCR was run by TCRdb on the 5' RACE reads, yielding one entry per CDR3 protein. The sample contains 600,000 to 850,000 distinct CDR3 sequences, approximately 39% of which appear only once. Input material: blood. The receptors derive from a woman aged 55 to 70 in good health.

The CDR3 region is CSARTVLSNEKLFF. The DNA for the CDR3 is TGCAGCGCCCGGACGGTTTTGTCTAATGAAAAACTGTTTTTT. This chain uses TRBV29-1 with TRBJ1-4; no reliable D call. V was cut by 7 bases and J by 3 bases, with 15 bases left in between. Germline CDR1 and CDR2: SQVTM and ANQGSEA. The CDR3 extends over 14 amino acids.

CDR3: CASSLEGGAYYEQYF. The CDR3 coding sequence is TGCGCCAGCAGCTTGGAAGGGGGCGCATATTACGAGCAGTACTTC. This sequence joins TRBV5-1 and TRBJ2-7; 7 bases agree with TRBD1. The CDR3 has 15 amino acids. Germline trimming cut 0 bases from V and 4 bases from J; bases unmatched to any gene: 7. Germline CDR1 and CDR2: SGHRS and YFSETQ.

The CDR3 sequence is CASGGQGGSTDTQYF. CDR3 coding DNA: TGTGCCAGCGGCGGACAGGGAGGATCAACAGATACGCAGTATTTT. The chain couples TRBV7-2 to TRBJ2-3; 8 nucleotides agree with TRBD1. J was trimmed by 3 bases and V by 8 bases; bases with no gene match: 10. CDR1 SGHTA and CDR2 FQGNSA come from the germline V gene. The CDR3 is made up of 15 amino acids.

The rearrangement uses TRBV6-5 and TRBJ1-2; TRBD1 aligns across 7 bases. CDR1 MNHEY and CDR2 SVGAGI come from the germline V gene. V lost 5 bases to trimming and J lost 4 bases; unmatched junction nucleotides: 7. The length of the CDR3 is 14 residues. The CDR3, as DNA: TGTGCCAGCAGTGCCTCCGGGACAGTCTATGGCTACACCTTC. Its translation is CASSASGTVYGYTF.

The chain recombines TRBV18 with TRBJ1-1; TRBD1 might be the D (6 bases). This CDR3 region has 13 residues. CDR1 and CDR2 (germline): KGHSH, LQKENI. V was trimmed by 7 bases and J by 4 bases, leaving 13 bases between them. For the CDR3, the DNA is TGTGCCAGCTTCTACAGGGAAGCCACTGAAGCTTTCTTT. Translation gives CASFYREATEAFF.

This clonotype turned up a few times. The CDR3 sequence: CASSPDPRRSDTQYF. CDR3 in DNA: TGTGCCAGCAGCCCAGACCCGAGACGATCAGATACGCAGTATTTT. V gene TRBV7-3 combines with J gene TRBJ2-3, with D hard to call. The CDR3 length is 15 residues. Germline V lookup: CDR1 SGHTA, CDR2 FQGTGA. The V gene lost 5 bases and the J gene lost 4 bases, with 16 bases spanning the gap.

This clonotype was picked up one time. A junction boundary mismatches the germline segment, possibly from a read error. The chain combines TRBV9 with TRBJ2-4; no reliable D call. The DNA matches TRBJ2-7 better at its end, which makes the J call doubtful. The CDR3 is 16 amino acids. Germline CDR1 and CDR2: SGDLS and YYNGEE. Here the CDR3 reads CASSVAGVQLSSEQYF. The DNA for the CDR3 is TGTGCCAGCAGCGTAGCTGGGGTACAGCTTTCCTCCGAGCAGTACTTC.

This clonotype was observed a handful of times. J is TRBJ2-1 and V is TRBV3-1, with D maybe TRBD2 (5 bases). V gave up 1 base and J gave up 4 bases, with 11 bases separating them. The CDR3 is 15 residues long. Germline V gene lookup returns CDR1 LGHDT and CDR2 YNNKEL (reference sequence). The CDR3 here is CASSQAQDFYNEQFF. CDR3 nucleotides: TGTGCCAGCAGCCAAGCCCAGGACTTTTACAATGAGCAGTTCTTC.

As to this clonotype: The junction departs from germline at one end; a sequencing error may be responsible. The CDR3 spells CRASSGWNEQFF. The CDR3 DNA sequence: TGCAGGGCTAGCTCAGGGTGGAATGAGCAGTTCTTC. This chain links TRBV20-1 with TRBJ2-1; TRBD1 or TRBD2 may be the D gene (5 bases each). This CDR3 region has 12 residues. Germline CDR1 DFQATT, CDR2 SNEGSKA (reference sequence).

V usage is TRBV7-2 and J usage is TRBJ2-5; D unresolved. With 2 bases removed from V and 7 bases from J, the gap between germline ends came to 8 bases. Germline-derived CDR1 and CDR2 are SGHTA and FQGNSA. This CDR3 comprises 12 residues. The CDR3, as DNA: TGTGCCAGCAGCTTAATTGGAGCGACCCAGTACTTC. It is translated as CASSLIGATQYF.

The chain employs TRBV11-1 and TRBJ2-1; 10 positions agree with TRBD2. V shed 2 bases, J shed 7 bases, and the junction held 14 bases outside the gene matches. Germline loops: CDR1 SGHAT, CDR2 FQDESV (reference sequence). The CDR3 has 18 amino acids. The CDR3 protein is CASSLQGQRGGLKNEQFF. The CDR3 region has the DNA TGTGCCAGCAGCTTACAGGGGCAGCGGGGGGGCCTGAAGAATGAGCAGTTCTTC.

This clonotype was seen more than once but under ten times. V and J are TRBV18 and TRBJ2-4; D gene unclear. Germline V gives CDR1 KGHSH, CDR2 LQKENI. The CDR3 length is 13 residues. Between the trimmed V and J ends, which lost 4 bases and 13 bases, there was a span of 17 bases. CDR3 sequence: CASSLARGYEQYF. The CDR3 coding sequence is TGTGCCAGCTCACTGGCCCGTGGGTATGAGCAGTACTTC.

This clonotype was counted many times. V usage is TRBV7-3 and J usage is TRBJ2-1; TRBD2 matches 8 bases. Germline V gene data show CDR1 as SGHTA and CDR2 as FQGTGA. J gave up 7 bases and V 5 bases, and 10 bases lay outside the gene matches. This CDR3 region has 15 residues. CDR3 coding DNA: TGTGCCAGCAGCCCTCATAGCGGGACGATGAATGAGCAGTTCTTC. Its translation: CASSPHSGTMNEQFF. Variable domain in full (rest from reference TRBV7-3 and TRBJ2-1): GAGVSQTPSNKVTEKGKYVELRCDPISGHTALYWYRQSLGQGPEFLIYFQGTGAADDSGLPNDRFFAVRPEGSVSTLKIQRTERGDSAVYLCASSPHSGTMNEQFFGPGTRLTVL.

This chain joins TRBV7-3 and TRBJ2-3; maybe TRBD2 (6 bases). Trimming left V 5 bases short and J 6 bases short, with 12 bases between. Germline V gene sequence: CDR1 SGHTA, CDR2 FQGTGA. The CDR3 spans 13 residues. In nucleotides, the CDR3 is TGTGCCAGCAGCATAGCGGCTCGCGATACGCAGTATTTT. It translates to CASSIAARDTQYF.

This clonotype was recorded only once. The chain is built from TRBV10-3 and TRBJ2-1; 8 bases are a match to TRBD1. The CDR3 is 14 residues long. In germline, CDR1 is ENHRY, CDR2 SYGVKD. The V gene end was trimmed by 6 bases and the J gene end by 3 bases; junction bases not matched to a gene: 4. The CDR3 region is CAIRTGDIYNEQFF. For the CDR3, the DNA is TGTGCCATCAGGACAGGGGACATCTACAATGAGCAGTTCTTC.

This clonotype has just a few counts. The chain uses TRBV20-1 and TRBJ2-5, with 9 bases identical to TRBD2. From germline, CDR1 is DFQATT and CDR2 SNEGSKA (reference sequence). V lost 1 base and J lost 1; bases outside the gene matches: 7. This CDR3 region has 16 residues. CDR3 protein: CSARVSSGGLQETQYF. The CDR3 nucleotides are TGCAGTGCTAGAGTCTCGAGCGGGGGGCTCCAAGAGACCCAGTACTTC.

V and J are TRBV6-1 and TRBJ2-3, with 8 bases that match TRBD2. Germline V gives CDR1 MNHNS, CDR2 SASEGT. This CDR3 is built from 15 residues. The V and J ends lost 4 bases and 4 bases, in that order; junction bases with no gene match: 7. The CDR3 DNA is TGTGCCAGCAGTGCTGATAGCGGGACTTCAGATACGCAGTATTTT. Residues: CASSADSGTSDTQYF.

The V gene is TRBV12-3 or TRBV12-4, the J gene TRBJ1-3; D not resolved. The V and J ends lost 5 bases and 3 bases respectively, with 2 bases between them. CDR3 length: 11 residues. CDR3 nucleotides: TGTGCCAGCAGTGTTGGAAACACCATATATTTT. Amino acids: CASSVGNTIYF.

V gene TRBV11-1 combines with J gene TRBJ1-1; a weak D match, TRBD1 (6 bases). V lost 5 bases and J 3 bases, leaving 13 bases between the germline ends. This CDR3 spans 14 amino acids. Germline V lookup: CDR1 SGHAT, CDR2 FQDESV (reference sequence). CDR3 nucleotide sequence: TGTGCCAGCAGCGAGGGACAACTATACACTGAAGCTTTCTTT. The encoded protein is CASSEGQLYTEAFF.

This chain connects TRBV20-1 to TRBJ1-5, with D tentatively TRBD1 (5 bases). The germline gives CDR1 DFQATT, CDR2 SNEGSKA (reference sequence). This CDR3 comprises 12 residues. Trimming pared 1 base from V and 7 bases from J, leaving 8 bases between. CDR3 amino acids: CSARVGGQPQHF. CDR3 nucleotide sequence: TGCAGTGCTAGAGTGGGGGGACAGCCCCAGCATTTT.

The gene calls are TRBV20-1 and TRBJ1-1, with 8 bases fitting TRBD1. After removal of 4 bases from V and 3 bases from J, the junction contained 13 bases not matched to a gene. CDR1 DFQATT and CDR2 SNEGSKA come from the germline V gene (reference sequence). CDR3 length: 16 residues. The CDR3 nucleotides read TGCAGTGCTAAATCTGGTGACAGGGGATATGACACTGAAGCTTTCTTT. Translation gives CSAKSGDRGYDTEAFF.

The rearrangement joins TRBV12-3 or TRBV12-4 to TRBJ2-5; D remains ambiguous. V lost 6 bases and J 4 bases, leaving 9 bases between the germline ends. The CDR3 is 12 amino acids. The CDR3 DNA is TGTGCCAGCAGAAGGGTGGCAGAGACCCAGTACTTC. Amino acid sequence: CASRRVAETQYF.

This clonotype was seen only a few times. This chain links TRBV7-2 with TRBJ2-3, with 10 bases that match TRBD2. Germline assignment: CDR1 SGHTA and CDR2 FQGNSA. The CDR3 is made up of 16 amino acids. J lost 5 bases, V lost 1 base, and 6 bases had no gene match. The CDR3 nucleotides are TGTGCCAGCAGCTTAGTAAGCGGGGGGGCCGGAGATACGCAGTATTTT. The encoded protein is CASSLVSGGAGDTQYF. Based on the CDR3 plus reference TRBV7-2 and TRBJ2-3, the full variable domain is GAGVSQSPSNKVTEKGKDVELRCDPISGHTALYWYRQSLGQGLEFLIYFQGNSAPDKSGLPSDRFSAERTGGSVSTLTIQRTQQEDSAVYLCASSLVSGGAGDTQYFGPGTRLTVL.

Turning to this clonotype: This may be a read error: a much more frequent sequence differs by one nucleotide. This chain connects TRBV9 to TRBJ2-1; 10 bases are a match to TRBD2. The CDR3 runs to 15 residues. Per the germline V gene, CDR1 is SGDLS and CDR2 is YYNGEE. V lost 3 bases and J lost 7; bases outside the gene matches: 7. The CDR3 reads CASSGTSGIINEQFF. The CDR3 DNA is TGTGCCAGCAGCGGAACTAGCGGGATTATTAATGAGCAGTTCTTC.

This clonotype was counted a few times. CDR3 in DNA: TGTGCCAGCAGCTTAGAGCGGGGGCCCCCTTACAATGAGCAGTTCTTC. Protein sequence: CASSLERGPPYNEQFF. The rearrangement uses TRBV11-3 and TRBJ2-1, with a possible D match to TRBD2 (7 bases). V was cut by 0 bases and J by 4 bases, with 13 bases left in between. The germline gives CDR1 SGHNT, CDR2 YENEEA. There are 16 residues in the CDR3.

This clonotype came up a few times. The rearrangement links TRBV7-2 to TRBJ2-1, with TRBD1 identical over 8 bases. V lost 4 bases, J lost 5 bases, and 4 bases stayed unmatched. CDR1 and CDR2 (germline): SGHTA, FQGNSA. The CDR3 sequence is 14 residues long. The CDR3 region is CASSSRTGNNEQFF. CDR3 DNA: TGTGCCAGCAGCTCTAGGACAGGGAACAATGAGCAGTTCTTC.

This clonotype was observed a handful of times. V is TRBV7-3 and J is TRBJ1-1; TRBD1 matches at 9 bases. CDR3 length equals 18 residues. V lost 1 base and J lost 1; bases outside the gene matches: 10. The germline gives CDR1 SGHTA, CDR2 FQGTGA. CDR3 in DNA: TGTGCCAGCAGCTTAAGGGGCGTCAGGGGACAGGGGAACACTGAAGCTTTCTTT. This gives the protein CASSLRGVRGQGNTEAFF. The full variable domain, in which reference TRBV7-3 and TRBJ1-1 provide the parts outside the CDR3, is GAGVSQTPSNKVTEKGKYVELRCDPISGHTALYWYRQSLGQGPEFLIYFQGTGAADDSGLPNDRFFAVRPEGSVSTLKIQRTERGDSAVYLCASSLRGVRGQGNTEAFFGQGTRLTVV.

A note on this clonotype: One end of the junction fails to match germline, which may point to a read error. The chain couples TRBV7-2 to TRBJ1-1, with D unclear. Per the germline V gene, CDR1 is SGHTA and CDR2 is FQGNSA. This CDR3 has 14 amino acids. DNA for the CDR3: TGCGCCAGCAGCTTGGTTCCTGCGAACACTGAAGCTTTCTTT. It translates to CASSLVPANTEAFF.

In its sample, this clonotype was seen many times. The rearrangement links TRBV20-1 to TRBJ2-7, with 8 positions matching TRBD1. V was clipped by 3 bases and J by 0 bases; unmatched bases: 7. From germline, CDR1 is DFQATT and CDR2 SNEGSKA (reference sequence). The CDR3 runs 15 residues. The CDR3 nucleotides are TGCAGTGCTAGGAGCGTGGACAGGGACTCCTACGAGCAGTACTTC. It encodes CSARSVDRDSYEQYF.

The chain uses TRBV6-2 or TRBV6-3 and TRBJ2-1; 9 nucleotides align to TRBD2. This CDR3 is 17 amino acids long. The ends lost 3 bases at V and 5 bases at J; junction bases unmatched: 11. CDR1 MNHEY and CDR2 SVGEGT come from the germline V gene. CDR3 residues: CASSYHSRVAGDNEQFF. The CDR3 DNA follows: TGTGCCAGCAGTTATCATAGTAGAGTAGCGGGAGACAATGAGCAGTTCTTC.